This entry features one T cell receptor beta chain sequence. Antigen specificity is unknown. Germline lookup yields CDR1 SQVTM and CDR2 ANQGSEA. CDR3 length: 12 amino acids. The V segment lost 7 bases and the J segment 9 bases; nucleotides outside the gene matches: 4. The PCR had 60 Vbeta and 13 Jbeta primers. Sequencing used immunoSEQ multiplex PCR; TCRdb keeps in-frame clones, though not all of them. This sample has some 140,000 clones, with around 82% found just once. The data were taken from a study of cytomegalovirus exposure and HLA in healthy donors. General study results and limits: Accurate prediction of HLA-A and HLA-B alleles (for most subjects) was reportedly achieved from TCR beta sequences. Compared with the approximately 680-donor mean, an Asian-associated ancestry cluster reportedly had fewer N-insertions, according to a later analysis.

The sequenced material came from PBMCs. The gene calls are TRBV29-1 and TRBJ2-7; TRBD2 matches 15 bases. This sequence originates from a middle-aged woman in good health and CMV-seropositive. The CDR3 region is CSAGLAGGVQYF. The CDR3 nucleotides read TGCAGCGCCGGACTAGCGGGAGGGGTGCAGTACTTC.